This TCR beta chain was sequenced for a study of T-cell reconstitution after alpha-beta-depleted transplantation in children. Notes on the study in general: The high TCRbeta diversity at day 60 in some patients came from surviving recipient T cells and thymic progenitors.

This clonotype was observed a handful of times. What it binds is unknown. Unique molecular identifiers were incorporated into the prepared TCRbeta library. One entry per CDR3 protein, called by TCRdb with MiXCR from the PCR reads. The sample holds a few hundred thousand distinct CDR3 sequences, approximately 12% seen once. Trimming left V 6 bases short and J 2 bases short, with 19 bases between. Germline V gives CDR1 MDHEN, CDR2 SYDVKM. The CDR3 covers 16 residues. The sample was PBMCs, mostly from graft donor cells, taken 360 days after TCRalphabeta/CD19-depleted stem cell transplant. The source of this sequence is a male patient aged 10 to 17 who had a stem cell transplant for acute myeloid leukemia, so the T cells may come from the graft donor. The genes are TRBV28 and TRBJ2-5; D not certain. The CDR3 DNA reads TGTGCCAGCAGCTACCAGAAACGCCTCGCTCAAGAGACCCAGTACTTC. It specifies CASSYQKRLAQETQYF. Full variable domain (outside the CDR3, taken from reference TRBV28 and TRBJ2-5): DVKVTQSSRYLVKRTGEKVFLECVQDMDHENMFWYRQDPGLGLRLIYFSYDVKMKEKGDIPEGYSVSREKKERFSLILESASTNQTSMYLCASSYQKRLAQETQYFGPGTRLLVL.